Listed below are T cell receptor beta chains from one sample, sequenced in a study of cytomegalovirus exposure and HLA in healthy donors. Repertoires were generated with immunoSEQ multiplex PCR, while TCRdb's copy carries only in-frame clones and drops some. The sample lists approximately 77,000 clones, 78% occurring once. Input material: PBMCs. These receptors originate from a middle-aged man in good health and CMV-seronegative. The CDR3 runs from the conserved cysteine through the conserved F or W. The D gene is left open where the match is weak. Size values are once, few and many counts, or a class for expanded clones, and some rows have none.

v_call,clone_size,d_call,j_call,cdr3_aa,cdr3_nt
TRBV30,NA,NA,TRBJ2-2,CAWSQGEEELFF,TGTGCCTGGAGTCAGGGGGAGGAGGAGCTGTTTTTT
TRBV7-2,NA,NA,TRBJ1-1,CASSPGGALNTEAFF,TGTGCCAGCAGCCCCGGGGGAGCCCTGAACACTGAAGCTTTCTTT
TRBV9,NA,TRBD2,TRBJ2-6,CASSVEIAGAGANVLTF,TGTGCCAGCAGCGTAGAGATAGCGGGCGCCGGGGCCAACGTCCTGACTTTC
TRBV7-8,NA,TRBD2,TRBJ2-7,CASSSAGGAIPYEQYF,TGTGCCAGCAGCTCCGCGGGGGGCGCAATCCCCTACGAGCAGTACTTC
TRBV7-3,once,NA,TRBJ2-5,CASSRRRQETQYF,TGTGCCAGCAGCCGCCGGAGGCAGGAGACCCAGTACTTC
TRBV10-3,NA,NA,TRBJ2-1,CAISESREQFF,TGTGCCATCAGTGAGTCGAGGGAGCAGTTCTTC
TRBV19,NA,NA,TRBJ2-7,CASSIRLTSSYEQYF,TGTGCCAGTAGTATCAGGCTGACAAGCTCCTACGAGCAGTACTTC
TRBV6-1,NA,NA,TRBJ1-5,CASRFGHSNQPQHF,TGTGCCAGCAGATTCGGACACAGCAATCAGCCCCAGCATTTT
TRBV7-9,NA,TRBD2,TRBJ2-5,CASSFGASGSLKLGTQYF,TGTGCCAGCAGCTTTGGGGCTAGCGGGAGTCTCAAATTGGGGACCCAGTACTTC
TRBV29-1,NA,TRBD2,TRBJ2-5,CSATGTSGRAWETQYF,TGCAGCGCAACCGGGACTAGCGGGAGAGCTTGGGAGACCCAGTACTTC
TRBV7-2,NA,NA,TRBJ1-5,CASSSTGFQPQHF,TGTGCCAGCAGCTCAACAGGGTTTCAGCCCCAGCATTTT
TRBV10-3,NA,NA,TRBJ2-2,CAISLEGDTGELFF,TGTGCCATCAGCCTCGAAGGGGACACCGGGGAGCTGTTTTTT
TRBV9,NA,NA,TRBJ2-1,CASSVGEGAAYNEQFF,TGTGCCAGCAGCGTAGGTGAAGGGGCGGCCTACAATGAGCAGTTCTTC
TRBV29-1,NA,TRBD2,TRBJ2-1,CSVEDGLADNEQFF,TGCAGCGTTGAAGATGGGCTAGCGGACAATGAGCAGTTCTTC
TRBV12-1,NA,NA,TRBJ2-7,CASSFHLGGNYEQYF,TGTGCCAGCAGCTTCCACCTTGGGGGGAACTACGAGCAGTACTTC
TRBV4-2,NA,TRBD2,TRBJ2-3,CASSQDFSGGPTDTQYF,TGTGCCAGCAGCCAAGATTTCTCGGGAGGGCCCACAGATACGCAGTATTTT
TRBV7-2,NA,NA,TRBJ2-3,CASSHPGGTQYF,TGTGCCAGCAGCCACCCCGGGGGTACGCAGTATTTT
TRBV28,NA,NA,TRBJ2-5,CASSLAGSEETQYF,TGTGCCAGCAGTTTGGCAGGGTCGGAGGAGACCCAGTACTTC
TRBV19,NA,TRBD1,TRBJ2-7,CASSIDPGTVKREQYF,TGTGCCAGTAGTATAGATCCGGGGACAGTTAAACGGGAGCAGTACTTC
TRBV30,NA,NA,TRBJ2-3,CAWSSGTDTQYF,TGTGCCTGGAGTTCGGGCACAGATACGCAGTATTTT
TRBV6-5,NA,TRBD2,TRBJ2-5,CASSSLADQETQYF,TGTGCCAGCAGTTCCCTAGCGGATCAAGAGACCCAGTACTTC
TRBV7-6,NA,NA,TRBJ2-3,CASSLTDPPTQYF,TGTGCCAGCAGCTTAACAGACCCACCAACGCAGTATTTT
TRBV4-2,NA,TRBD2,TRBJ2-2,CASSRAGTSGTGELFF,TGTGCCAGCAGCCGGGCCGGGACTAGCGGCACCGGGGAGCTGTTTTTT
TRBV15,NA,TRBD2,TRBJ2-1,CATSRGLAGGEDEQFF,TGTGCCACCAGCAGGGGACTAGCGGGAGGGGAGGATGAGCAGTTCTTC
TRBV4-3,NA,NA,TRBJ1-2,CASSQDPTTPYGYTF,TGCGCCAGCAGCCAAGATCCCACTACCCCCTATGGCTACACCTTC
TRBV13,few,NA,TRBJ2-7,CASSLRTPGGYEQYF,TGTGCCAGCAGTTTACGTACACCCGGAGGCTACGAGCAGTACTTC
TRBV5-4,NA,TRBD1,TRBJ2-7,CASSLIQGAEQYF,TGTGCCAGCAGCTTGATCCAGGGGGCGGAGCAGTACTTC
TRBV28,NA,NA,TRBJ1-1,CASSPLSGSLLNTEAFF,TGTGCCAGCAGCCCCCTGTCAGGGTCCCTATTGAACACTGAAGCTTTCTTT
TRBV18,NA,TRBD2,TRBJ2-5,CASSPREVETQYF,TGTGCCAGCTCACCGCGGGAGGTAGAGACCCAGTACTTC
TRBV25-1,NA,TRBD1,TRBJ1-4,CASRTGDGEKLFF,TGTGCCAGCCGGACAGGGGATGGGGAAAAACTGTTTTTT
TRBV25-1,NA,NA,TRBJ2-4,CASSGRDFGKNIQYF,TGTGCCAGCAGTGGACGGGATTTCGGGAAGAACATTCAGTACTTC
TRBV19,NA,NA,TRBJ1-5,CASSTLVNSQPQHF,TGTGCCAGTAGTACCCTAGTGAATTCACAGCCCCAGCATTTT
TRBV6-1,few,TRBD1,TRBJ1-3,CASSKGQGSLFGNTIYF,TGTGCCAGCAGTAAAGGACAGGGAAGCCTCTTTGGAAACACCATATATTTT
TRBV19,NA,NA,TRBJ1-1,CASRTTGANTEAFF,TGTGCCAGTAGGACGACAGGAGCAAACACTGAAGCTTTCTTT
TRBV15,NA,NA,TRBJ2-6,CATSSPSGANVLTF,TGTGCCACCAGCAGCCCGTCTGGGGCCAACGTCCTGACTTTC
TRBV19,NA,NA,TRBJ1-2,CASSMSAAAYGYTF,TGTGCCAGTAGTATGAGCGCAGCAGCCTATGGCTACACCTTC
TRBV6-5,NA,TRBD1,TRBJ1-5,CASRRTGGNQPQHF,TGTGCCAGCAGACGGACAGGGGGCAATCAGCCCCAGCATTTT
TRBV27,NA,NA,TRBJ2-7,CATGGLYEQYF,TGTGCCACAGGCGGACTCTACGAGCAGTACTTC
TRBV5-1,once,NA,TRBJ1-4,CASSLAATGEKLFF,TGCGCCAGCAGCTTGGCTGCTACGGGGGAAAAACTGTTTTTT